The rows below give T cell receptor beta chains drawn from one sample of a study of circulating and synovial CD4+ cells in juvenile arthritis. Some clones are missing from TCRdb's copy, which holds only in-frame ones; the method was immunoSEQ multiplex PCR. The sample records about 32,000 clones, nearly 95% being singletons. The sample comprised CD4+ T cells from blood. These receptors originate from a human donor with juvenile idiopathic arthritis. Both conserved end residues are part of each CDR3. D genes are given only for firm matches. A clone size is listed for some rows: how often the clone was seen (once, few, many), or a class if it is expanded.

clone size	D gene	CDR3 length	V gene	J gene	CDR3 DNA	CDR3 protein
once	NA	17	TRBV29-1	TRBJ2-7	TGCAGCGTTGAAGATCCGGCCTCGGAGACGCCAGAATACGAGCAGTACTTC	CSVEDPASETPEYEQYF
NA	NA	14	TRBV4-2	TRBJ1-1	TGTGCCAGCAGCCGACACGACATAAACACTGAAGCTTTCTTT	CASSRHDINTEAFF
NA	NA	14	TRBV13	TRBJ2-2	TGTGCCAGCAGCTTAGGCGTGAACACCGGGGAGCTGTTTTTT	CASSLGVNTGELFF
NA	NA	15	TRBV13	TRBJ2-7	TGTGCCAGCAGCTCAGCAGGGGAAAGCACCTACGAGCAGTACTTC	CASSSAGESTYEQYF
NA	TRBD2	15	TRBV5-1	TRBJ2-1	TGCGCCAGCAGCTTGGGGGGGACTAGAGACAATGAGCAGTTCTTC	CASSLGGTRDNEQFF
NA	NA	13	TRBV19	TRBJ1-5	TGTGCCAGTGACAGGAGCTACAATCAGCCCCAGCATTTT	CASDRSYNQPQHF
NA	TRBD2	17	TRBV5-4	TRBJ2-3	TGTGCCAGCAGCCCAAGGACTAGCGGGAGTACAACAGATACGCAGTATTTT	CASSPRTSGSTTDTQYF
NA	NA	13	TRBV11-2	TRBJ1-6	TGTGCCAGCAGCTTAGACGGTAATTCACCCCTCCACTTT	CASSLDGNSPLHF
NA	NA	14	TRBV6-1	TRBJ2-3	TGTGCCAGCGAGCGGAGGACCCGAGCAGATACGCAGTATTTT	CASERRTRADTQYF
NA	TRBD1	16	TRBV7-9	TRBJ1-1	TGTGCCAGCAGCCAGGACAGGGGAACCATGAACACTGAAGCTTTCTTT	CASSQDRGTMNTEAFF
once	NA	13	TRBV6-5	TRBJ2-7	TGTGCCAGCAGGGCCGGGCTCCAAGGGGCGCAGTACTTC	CASRAGLQGAQYF
once	NA	14	TRBV14	TRBJ1-1	TGTGCCAGCAGCTTTGGGCGGGCCAACACTGAAGCTTTCTTT	CASSFGRANTEAFF
NA	TRBD2	16	TRBV23-1	TRBJ2-1	TGCGCCAGCAGTCAATCGAAGGTGACGAGCGGGAGGTATAAGTTCTTC	CASSQSKVTSGRYKFF
NA	TRBD2	15	TRBV10-3	TRBJ2-3	TGTGCCAGCAGACTAGCGGGGGAGATCACAGATACGCAGTATTTT	CASRLAGEITDTQYF
NA	TRBD2	16	TRBV6-5	TRBJ2-1	TGTGCCAGCAGTTACTCGGCGGGAGGGCCCTCCAATGAGCAGTTCTTC	CASSYSAGGPSNEQFF
NA	TRBD1	15	TRBV19	TRBJ1-5	TGTGCCACTCTCCGGGACAGAGCTAGCAATCAGCCCCAGCATTTT	CATLRDRASNQPQHF
NA	NA	13	TRBV5-8	TRBJ2-5	TGTGCCAGCAGCTTATTCAGAAAAGAGACCCAGTACTTC	CASSLFRKETQYF
NA	NA	16	TRBV7-3	TRBJ2-2	TGTGCCAGCAGCCCCCGGCCGGGGGTCAACACCGGGGAGCTGTTTTTT	CASSPRPGVNTGELFF
NA	TRBD2	17	TRBV6-4	TRBJ2-3	TGTGCCAGCAGTCGGACTAGCGGGGGGATTAGCACAGATACGCAGTATTTT	CASSRTSGGISTDTQYF
NA	TRBD2	14	TRBV7-2	TRBJ2-7	TGTGCCAGCAGCCCCCGGGAGGGGTGGTACGAGCAGTACTTC	CASSPREGWYEQYF
NA	NA	13	TRBV5-4	TRBJ1-1	TGTGCCAGCAGCGGGAGGGGGAACACTGAAGCTTTCTTT	CASSGRGNTEAFF
NA	NA	12	TRBV5-6	TRBJ2-7	TGTGCCAGCAGCCTAAGCTCCTACGAGCAGTACTTC	CASSLSSYEQYF
NA	NA	15	TRBV6-1	TRBJ1-5	TGTGCCAGCAGCAAAGGGGGGGGGTTGACTCAGCCCCAGCATTTT	CASSKGGGLTQPQHF
once	TRBD1	14	TRBV10-3	TRBJ2-2	TGTGCCATCAGTGAGGCACAGGGGGCCGGGGAGCTGTTTTTT	CAISEAQGAGELFF
NA	NA	17	TRBV5-1	TRBJ1-6	TGCGCCAGCAGCTTGGTGTCAGGCTTGTCCTATAATTCCCCCCTCCACTTT	CASSLVSGLSYNSPLHF
NA	NA	12	TRBV19	TRBJ2-1	TGTGCCAGTAGACGGGCCTACAATGAGCAGTTCTTC	CASRRAYNEQFF
NA	NA	13	TRBV27	TRBJ1-2	TGTGCCAGCAGTTTAAATCTAAACTATGGCTACACCTTC	CASSLNLNYGYTF
NA	TRBD2	18	TRBV9	TRBJ2-1	TGTGCCAGCAGCGCCCAAGGGACTAGCGGGACTCTTTACAATGAGCAGTTCTTC	CASSAQGTSGTLYNEQFF
NA	TRBD1	18	TRBV7-9	TRBJ2-2	TGTGCCAGCAGCTTAGTAAGGAGGGACAGGAAGAGCACCGGGGAGCTGTTTTTT	CASSLVRRDRKSTGELFF
NA	NA	14	TRBV29-1	TRBJ2-7	TGCAGCGTTGAAGTTGCTGGGCACCTATACGAGCAGTACTTC	CSVEVAGHLYEQYF
few	NA	13	TRBV6-6	TRBJ1-4	TGTGCCAGCACCAAGTCGAGGGATGAAAAACTGTTTTTT	CASTKSRDEKLFF
NA	NA	14	TRBV28	TRBJ1-4	TGTGCCAGCAACCCGGACAAGAATAATGAAAAACTGTTTTTT	CASNPDKNNEKLFF
NA	NA	14	TRBV10-3	TRBJ2-5	TGTGCCATCACCCGGGGGTCAGGAGGAGAGACCCAGTACTTC	CAITRGSGGETQYF
NA	NA	14	TRBV4-1	TRBJ1-4	TGCGCCAGCAGACTCGCAGGCACTAATGAAAAACTGTTTTTT	CASRLAGTNEKLFF
NA	TRBD1	13	TRBV6-5	TRBJ2-5	TGTGCCAGCGCCCGGGACAGGGTGTTGACCCAGTACTTC	CASARDRVLTQYF
NA	NA	14	TRBV11-2	TRBJ1-2	TGTGCCAGCAGCTTAGATCACAGTCGAGGGGGCTACACCTTC	CASSLDHSRGGYTF
NA	TRBD1	13	TRBV18	TRBJ1-1	TGTGCCAGCTCGACAGGGGTGGTCACTGAAGCTTTCTTT	CASSTGVVTEAFF
NA	TRBD1	14	TRBV5-1	TRBJ1-6	TGCGCCAGCAGCCAGGGACAGGGGGATTCACCCCTCCACTTT	CASSQGQGDSPLHF
NA	TRBD1	15	TRBV5-8	TRBJ2-7	TGTGCCAGCAGCCTTCCGGGACAGGTCCCCTACGAGCAGTACTTC	CASSLPGQVPYEQYF
NA	NA	11	TRBV6-5	TRBJ1-1	TGTGCCAGCAGTTACCGGGGAGGAGCTTTCTTT	CASSYRGGAFF
NA	NA	12	TRBV11-3	TRBJ1-5	TGTGCCAGCAGCTCCCGGAATCAGCCCCAGCATTTT	CASSSRNQPQHF
NA	NA	15	TRBV19	TRBJ1-6	TGTGCCAGTAGTGCCTGGCCGGGGGATAATTCACCCCTCCACTTT	CASSAWPGDNSPLHF
NA	TRBD1	13	TRBV2	TRBJ1-1	TGTGCCACAGTACAGGGGGCCGACACTGAAGCTTTCTTT	CATVQGADTEAFF
NA	TRBD1	16	TRBV5-1	TRBJ2-2	TGCGCCAGCAGTATGACAGGGGTGGGGAACACCGGGGAGCTGTTTTTT	CASSMTGVGNTGELFF
NA	NA	11	TRBV7-9	TRBJ2-5	TGTGCCAGCAGCAGGGGTGAGACCCAGTACTTC	CASSRGETQYF
NA	TRBD1	13	TRBV2	TRBJ2-3	TGTGCCACCACAGGGGTAGGCACAGATACGCAGTATTTT	CATTGVGTDTQYF
NA	TRBD1	17	TRBV7-9	TRBJ1-1	TGTGCCAGCAGAATCACCGGGACAGGGCGAGAAGAGGGTCAAGCTTTCTTT	CASRITGTGREEGQAFF